Presented here are 26 T cell receptor beta chains from one specimen sequenced in a study of blood T cell repertoires in COVID-19. Generated by immunoSEQ multiplex PCR, the TCRdb table keeps only in-frame clones and is missing some. The table has 200,000 to 250,000 clones, roughly nine tenths seen once; the top ten hold 10% to 11%. Sequenced sample: PBMCs or T cells enriched from blood (not recorded which). The receptors were gathered from a man aged 30 to 45 who had recovered from COVID-19.

The V and J genes are TRBV5-4 and TRBJ2-1, with TRBD2 matching 9 bases. Looked up from germline, CDR1 is SGHNT and CDR2 is YYREEE (reference sequence). The CDR3 covers 17 residues. The V gene end was trimmed by 4 bases and the J gene end by 8 bases; junction bases not matched to a gene: 16. The CDR3 DNA reads as TGTGCCAGCAGCAAGATGAATGCGGGGGGGGGCCGACATGAGCAGTTCTTC. This gives the protein CASSKMNAGGGRHEQFF. The full variable domain, completed using reference TRBV5-4 and TRBJ2-1, is ETGVTQSPTHLIKTRGQQVTLRCSSQSGHNTVSWYQQALGQGPQFIFQYYREEENGRGNFPPRFSGLQFPNYSSELNVNALELDDSALYLCASSKMNAGGGRHEQFFGPGTRLTVL.

The chain is built from TRBV2 and TRBJ2-1; a weak D match, TRBD1 (5 bases). The CDR3 sequence is 14 residues long. V lost 7 bases and J lost 5, with 15 bases in between. Looked up from germline, CDR1 is SNHLY and CDR2 is FYNNEI. In DNA form, the CDR3 reads TGTGCCAGCACCGAGAGAAGGGGCAACAATGAGCAGTTCTTC. Translation: CASTERRGNNEQFF.

V is TRBV30 and J is TRBJ1-4, with a possible D match to TRBD1 (6 bases). CDR1 and CDR2 from the germline V gene are GTSNPN and SVGIG (reference sequence). The V gene lost 7 bases and the J gene lost 7 bases, with 13 bases spanning the gap. The CDR3 has 12 amino acids. CDR3 loop: CALTGSGEKLFF. CDR3 sequence (DNA): TGTGCCTTAACAGGGAGCGGTGAAAAACTGTTTTTT.

CDR3 in DNA: TGCAGCGTTGAGGGGGGGGCCATTATTGAGCAGTTCTTC. It specifies CSVEGGAIIEQFF. The chain has TRBV29-1 and TRBJ2-1; a weak D match, TRBD2 (7 bases). Trimming left V 3 bases short and J 9 bases short, with 15 bases between. In germline, CDR1 is SQVTM, CDR2 ANQGSEA. This CDR3 has 13 amino acids.

This clone was seen once. The V call is TRBV19, the J call TRBJ1-5; TRBD1 aligns across 10 bases. CDR3 length: 17 amino acids. The V segment lost 6 bases and the J segment 5 bases; nucleotides outside the gene matches: 13. Per germline, CDR1 LNHDA and CDR2 SQIVND (reference sequence). The CDR3 is CASSFTPGQGSDQPQHF. CDR3 DNA: TGTGCCAGTAGCTTCACGCCGGGACAGGGGTCCGATCAGCCCCAGCATTTT. The full variable domain, completed using reference TRBV19 and TRBJ1-5, is DGGITQSPKYLFRKEGQNVTLSCEQNLNHDAMYWYRQDPGQGLRLIYYSQIVNDFQKGDIAEGYSVSREKKESFPLTVTSAQKNPTAFYLCASSFTPGQGSDQPQHFGDGTRLSIL.

The CDR3 DNA reads TGTGCCTGGGACCGGGCCGGGGGGGGCTACACCTTC. Translating it yields CAWDRAGGGYTF. The chain is built from TRBV30 and TRBJ1-2, with D possibly TRBD1 on 5 matching bases. Trimming stripped 5 bases from V and 8 bases from J, with 15 bases between. Germline V gene data show CDR1 as GTSNPN and CDR2 as SVGIG (reference sequence). The CDR3 sequence is 12 residues long.

This clone was detected only a few times. The chain recombines TRBV30 with TRBJ1-2, with 7 bases aligning to TRBD1. V lost 0 bases to trimming and J lost 3 bases; unmatched junction nucleotides: 1. This CDR3 comprises 13 residues. Germline CDR1 GTSNPN, CDR2 SVGIG (reference sequence). CDR3: CAWSVQGHYGYTF. In DNA, the CDR3 is TGTGCCTGGAGTGTACAGGGGCACTATGGCTACACCTTC.

The chain couples TRBV6-5 to TRBJ2-7; TRBD1 aligns across 9 bases. Germline V lookup: CDR1 MNHEY, CDR2 SVGAGI. V lost 11 bases to trimming and J lost 5 bases; unmatched junction nucleotides: 7. This CDR3 comprises 12 residues. In DNA form, the CDR3 reads TGTGCCGGGGGGACAGGGTGGAACGAGCAGTACTTC. The encoded protein is CAGGTGWNEQYF.

On this clone: The sample carries other DNA sequences with the same CDR3. This chain uses TRBV28 with TRBJ2-3, with D hard to call. The V gene's germline CDR1 is MDHEN and CDR2 SYDVKM. Trimming took off 5 bases at V and 3 bases at J, with 6 bases between the two ends. This CDR3 region has 12 residues. The CDR3 here is CASSRSTDTQYF. The CDR3, as DNA: TGTGCCAGCAGTCGGAGTACAGATACGCAGTATTTT. The variable domain in full, completed from reference TRBV28 and TRBJ2-3, reads DVKVTQSSRYLVKRTGEKVFLECVQDMDHENMFWYRQDPGLGLRLIYFSYDVKMKEKGDIPEGYSVSREKKERFSLILESASTNQTSMYLCASSRSTDTQYFGPGTRLTVL.

The chain joins TRBV5-6 to TRBJ1-6; unclear D gene. The length of the CDR3 is 14 residues. The V and J ends lost 0 bases and 7 bases respectively, with 8 bases between them. The germline gives CDR1 SGHDT, CDR2 YYEEEE. The CDR3 reads CASSLENLNSPLHF. The CDR3 DNA sequence: TGTGCCAGCAGCTTGGAAAATCTCAATTCACCCCTCCACTTT.

The V gene is TRBV21-1, the J gene TRBJ2-5; the D segment call TRBD2 is taken from the table without a DNA check. TRBV21-1 is a documented pseudogene. CDR3 length equals 16 residues. CDR3 loop: CASSKSWRGTQETQYF. The CDR3 DNA is TGTGCCAGCAGCAAAAGTTGGCGGGGGACCCAAGAGACCCAGTACTTC.

This chain connects TRBV6-5 to TRBJ1-2; no clear D. The CDR3 consists of 13 residues. Germline CDR1 reads MNHEY; CDR2 reads SVGAGI. Trimming took 6 bases from V and 4 from J, leaving 12 bases between them. In DNA form, the CDR3 reads TGTGCCAGCAGCCTGCGGCAGCTCTATGGCTACACCTTC. This encodes CASSLRQLYGYTF.

This clone was seen only once. The chain employs TRBV7-2 and TRBJ1-6; tentatively, D is TRBD1 (6 bases). The germline CDR1 and CDR2 sequences are SGHTA and FQGNSA. The V gene lost 5 bases and the J gene lost 7 bases, with 12 bases spanning the gap. CDR3 length: 14 residues. The CDR3 bases are TGTGCCAGCAGCGAATACAGGGAGAATTCACCCCTCCACTTT. It encodes CASSEYRENSPLHF.

The gene calls are TRBV28 and TRBJ2-3, with a weak D call TRBD2 (6 bases). This CDR3 is 17 amino acids long. Germline assignment: CDR1 MDHEN and CDR2 SYDVKM. Trimming removed 6 bases from V and 1 base from J, with 20 bases in between. CDR3 loop: CASSPWAAGFGTDTQYF. The CDR3 bases are TGTGCCAGCAGCCCATGGGCGGCGGGATTTGGCACAGATACGCAGTATTTT.

This chain uses TRBV6-5 with TRBJ2-7; perhaps TRBD1 as D (5 bases). CDR3 length equals 14 residues. V shed 8 bases and J shed 2 bases, with 16 bases lying between them. Germline V lookup: CDR1 MNHEY, CDR2 SVGAGI. In nucleotides, the CDR3 is TGTGCCAGCCGTTTTGCAGGGTCCACCTACGAGCAGTACTTC. Translating it yields CASRFAGSTYEQYF.

The chain couples TRBV7-9 to TRBJ2-5; a possible D gene is TRBD1 (6 bases). The germline CDR1 and CDR2 sequences are SEHNR and FQNEAQ (reference sequence). V shed 10 bases and J shed 5 bases, with 14 bases lying between them. CDR3 size: 12 residues. The CDR3 sequence: CATKQGFETQYF. The CDR3 DNA sequence: TGTGCCACTAAACAGGGTTTTGAGACCCAGTACTTC.

A few counts support this clone. This chain joins TRBV3-1 (or the pseudogene TRBV3-2) and TRBJ1-3, with 9 bases fitting TRBD1. From germline, CDR1 is LGHDT and CDR2 YNNKEL (reference sequence). V was pared by 2 bases and J by 0 bases, with 2 bases of the junction left unmatched. CDR3 length: 16 residues. CDR3 nucleotide sequence: TGTGCCAGCAGCCAAAGGACAGGGGTCTCTGGAAACACCATATATTTT. Protein product: CASSQRTGVSGNTIYF.

This rearrangement joins TRBV28 to TRBJ2-7; 11 bases agree with TRBD2. The germline V gene has CDR1 MDHEN and CDR2 SYDVKM. The CDR3 covers 15 residues. The V and J ends lost 3 bases and 4 bases, in that order; junction bases with no gene match: 5. In DNA, the CDR3 is TGTGCCAGCAGTTTCTTGACTAGCGGGAAATACGAGCAGTACTTC. Translated, it gives CASSFLTSGKYEQYF. The full variable domain, rest sourced from reference TRBV28 and TRBJ2-7, is DVKVTQSSRYLVKRTGEKVFLECVQDMDHENMFWYRQDPGLGLRLIYFSYDVKMKEKGDIPEGYSVSREKKERFSLILESASTNQTSMYLCASSFLTSGKYEQYFGPGTRLTVT.

V and J are TRBV6-5 and TRBJ2-7, with 8 bases lining up with TRBD1. CDR1 MNHEY and CDR2 SVGAGI come from the germline V gene. This CDR3 comprises 13 residues. V lost 7 bases to trimming and J lost 6 bases; unmatched junction nucleotides: 8. The DNA for the CDR3 is TGTGCCAGCACAGGACAGGGAGGAGGCGAGCAGTACTTC. Residues: CASTGQGGGEQYF.

This clone showed up just a few times. V gene TRBV12-3 or TRBV12-4 combines with J gene TRBJ1-2; D is unresolved. The ends were cut back, 4 bases at V and 4 bases at J, with 7 bases in the middle. CDR3 length equals 12 residues. For the CDR3, the DNA is TGTGCCAGCAGTTCGAACATCTATGGCTACACCTTC. Protein: CASSSNIYGYTF.

V is TRBV10-2 and J is TRBJ1-2; TRBD1 agrees at 7 bases. The CDR3 has 14 amino acids. From germline, CDR1 is WSHSY and CDR2 SAAADI. The trim removed 6 bases at V and 2 bases at J, leaving 6 bases unmatched. In nucleotides, the CDR3 is TGCGCCAGCAGCGGGGGACAGTCGAACTATGGCTACACCTTC. This sequence encodes CASSGGQSNYGYTF.

To note about this clone: At one end, the junction sequence differs from germline, possibly due to a read error. This rearrangement joins TRBV19 to TRBJ1-1; no firm D call. This CDR3 is 13 amino acids long. Germline V gene lookup returns CDR1 LNHDA and CDR2 SQIVND (reference sequence). CDR3 amino acids: CASSIIGNAEAFF. The CDR3 DNA is TGTGCCAGTAGTATTATCGGGAACGCTGAAGCTTTCTTT. Filled out from reference TRBV19 and TRBJ1-1, the complete variable domain reads DGGITQSPKYLFRKEGQNVTLSCEQNLNHDAMYWYRQDPGQGLRLIYYSQIVNDFQKGDIAEGYSVSREKKESFPLTVTSAQKNPTAFYLCASSIIGNAEAFFGQGTRLTVV.

V is TRBV12-3 or TRBV12-4 and J is TRBJ2-1, with 7 positions matching TRBD2. The CDR3 is made up of 12 amino acids. J was trimmed by 8 bases and V by 6 bases; bases with no gene match: 4. The CDR3 region has the DNA TGTGCCAGCAGCATTACTAGCGATGAGCAGTTCTTC. Its translation: CASSITSDEQFF.

The chain employs TRBV18 and TRBJ2-1; TRBD2 agrees at 8 bases. With 2 bases clipped from V and 5 bases from J, the junction kept 11 bases outside the gene matches. The CDR3 runs 17 residues. Germline CDR1 KGHSH, CDR2 LQKENI. The CDR3 here is CASSPSVVREVHNEQFF. The CDR3 nucleotides read TGTGCCAGCTCACCATCTGTGGTGCGGGAGGTGCACAATGAGCAGTTCTTC. Using reference TRBV18 and TRBJ2-1 for the parts outside the CDR3, the full variable domain is NAGVMQNPRHLVRRRGQEARLRCSPMKGHSHVYWYRQLPEEGLKFMVYLQKENIIDESGMPKERFSAEFPKEGPSILRIQQVVRGDSAAYFCASSPSVVREVHNEQFFGPGTRLTVL.

This sequence joins TRBV11-2 and TRBJ2-7; maybe TRBD1 (6 bases). V was trimmed by 4 bases and J by 4 bases, leaving 14 bases between them. The CDR3 length is 14 residues. Germline CDR1 is SGHAT and CDR2 is FQNNGV. DNA of the CDR3: TGTGCCAGCAGCTCGATACAGGGTTGGTACGAGCAGTACTTC. This codes for CASSSIQGWYEQYF.

The chain uses TRBV29-1 and TRBJ1-1, with D tentatively TRBD1 (5 bases). V gave up 6 bases and J gave up 8 bases, with 7 bases separating them. This CDR3 spans 9 amino acids. Germline V gene sequence: CDR1 SQVTM, CDR2 ANQGSEA. The CDR3 DNA sequence: TGCAGCGTGAACAGGGAAGCTTTCTTT. Its protein product is CSVNREAFF.